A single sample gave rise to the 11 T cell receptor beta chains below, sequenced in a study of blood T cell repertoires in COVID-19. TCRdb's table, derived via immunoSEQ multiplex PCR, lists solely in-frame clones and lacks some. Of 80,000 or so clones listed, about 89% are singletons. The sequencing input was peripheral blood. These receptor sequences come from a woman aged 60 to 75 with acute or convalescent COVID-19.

CDR3 residues: CASSRLGGYYEQYF. In DNA, the CDR3 is TGTGCCAGCAGTCGATTGGGGGGGTACTACGAGCAGTACTTC. V and J are TRBV2 and TRBJ2-7; the match to TRBD2 covers 7 bases. With V trimmed by 5 bases and J by 3 bases, 7 bases remained unmatched. CDR1 is SNHLY and CDR2 is FYNNEI in the germline V gene. This CDR3 contains 14 residues. Filled out from reference TRBV2 and TRBJ2-7, the complete variable domain reads EPEVTQTPSHQVTQMGQEVILRCVPISNHLYFYWYRQILGQKVEFLVSFYNNEISEKSEIFDDQFSVERPDGSNFTLKIRSTKLEDSAMYFCASSRLGGYYEQYFGPGTRLTVT.

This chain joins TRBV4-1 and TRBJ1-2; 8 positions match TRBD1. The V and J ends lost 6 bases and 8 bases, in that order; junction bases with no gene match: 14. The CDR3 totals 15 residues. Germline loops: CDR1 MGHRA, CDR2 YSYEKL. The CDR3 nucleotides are TGCGCCAGCAGGGACACCCGGGACAGGCGACTGGGCTACACCTTC. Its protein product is CASRDTRDRRLGYTF.

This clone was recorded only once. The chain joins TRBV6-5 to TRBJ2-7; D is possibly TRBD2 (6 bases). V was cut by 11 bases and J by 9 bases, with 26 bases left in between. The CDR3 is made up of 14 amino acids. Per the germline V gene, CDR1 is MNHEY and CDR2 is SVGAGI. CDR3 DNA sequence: TGTGCCGGCAAAAGCTTGGCGGGGTCCGAGAGGCAGTACTTC. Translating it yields CAGKSLAGSERQYF.

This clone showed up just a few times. CDR3 region: CASSDQLSQPQHF. CDR3 nucleotides: TGTGCCAGCAGTGATCAACTCTCACAGCCCCAGCATTTT. V gene TRBV2 combines with J gene TRBJ1-5; D is unclear. The CDR3 consists of 13 residues. Trimming left V 3 bases short and J 7 bases short, with 10 bases between. The V gene's germline CDR1 is SNHLY and CDR2 FYNNEI.

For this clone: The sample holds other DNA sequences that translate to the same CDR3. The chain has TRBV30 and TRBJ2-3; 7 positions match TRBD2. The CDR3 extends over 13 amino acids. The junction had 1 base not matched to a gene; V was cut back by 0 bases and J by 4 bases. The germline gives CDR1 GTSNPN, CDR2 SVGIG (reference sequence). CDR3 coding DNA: TGTGCCTGGAGTGTTCGGGAGGCAGATACGCAGTATTTT. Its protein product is CAWSVREADTQYF. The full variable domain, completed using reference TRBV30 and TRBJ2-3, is SQTIHQWPATLVQPVGSPLSLECTVEGTSNPNLYWYRQAAGRGLQLLFYSVGIGQISSEVPQNLSASRPQDRQFILSSKKLLLSDSGFYLCAWSVREADTQYFGPGTRLTVL.

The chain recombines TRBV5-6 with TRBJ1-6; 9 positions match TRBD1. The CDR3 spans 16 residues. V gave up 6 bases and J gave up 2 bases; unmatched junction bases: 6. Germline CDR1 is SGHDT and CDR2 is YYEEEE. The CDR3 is CASTKQGAAYNSPLHF. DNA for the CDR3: TGTGCCAGCACCAAACAGGGGGCCGCCTATAATTCACCCCTCCACTTT.

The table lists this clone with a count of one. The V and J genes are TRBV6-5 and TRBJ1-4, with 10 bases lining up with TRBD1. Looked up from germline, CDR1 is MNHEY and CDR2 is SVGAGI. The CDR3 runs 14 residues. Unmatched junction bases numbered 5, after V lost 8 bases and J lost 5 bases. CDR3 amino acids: CASDQGQGNEKLFF. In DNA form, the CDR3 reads TGTGCCAGCGATCAGGGACAGGGGAATGAAAAACTGTTTTTT.

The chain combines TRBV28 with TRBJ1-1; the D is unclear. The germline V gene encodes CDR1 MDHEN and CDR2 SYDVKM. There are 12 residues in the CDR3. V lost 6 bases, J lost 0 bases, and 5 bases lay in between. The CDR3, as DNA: TGTGCCAGCAGCGTCTTGAACACTGAAGCTTTCTTT. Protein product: CASSVLNTEAFF.

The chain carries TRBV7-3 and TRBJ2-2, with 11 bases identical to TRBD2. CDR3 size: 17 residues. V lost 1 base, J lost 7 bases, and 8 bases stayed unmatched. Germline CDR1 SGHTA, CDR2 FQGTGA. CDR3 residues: CASSLRLAGGSGGELFF. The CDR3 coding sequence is TGTGCCAGCAGCTTAAGGCTAGCGGGAGGTTCTGGCGGGGAGCTGTTTTTT.

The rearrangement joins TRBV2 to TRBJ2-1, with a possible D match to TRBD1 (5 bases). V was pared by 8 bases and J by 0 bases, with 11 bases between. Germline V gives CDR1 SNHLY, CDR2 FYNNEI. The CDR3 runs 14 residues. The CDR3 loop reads CASVRQSSYNEQFF. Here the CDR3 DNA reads TGTGCCAGCGTAAGACAGAGCTCCTACAATGAGCAGTTCTTC.

In DNA form, the CDR3 reads TGTGCCAGCAGCTTAGCCCTCGAGCAGTACTTC. Residues: CASSLALEQYF. The chain has TRBV7-2 and TRBJ2-7; the D is unclear. V gave up 0 bases and J gave up 6 bases, with 3 bases separating them. The CDR3 has 11 residues. Germline V gives CDR1 SGHTA, CDR2 FQGNSA.